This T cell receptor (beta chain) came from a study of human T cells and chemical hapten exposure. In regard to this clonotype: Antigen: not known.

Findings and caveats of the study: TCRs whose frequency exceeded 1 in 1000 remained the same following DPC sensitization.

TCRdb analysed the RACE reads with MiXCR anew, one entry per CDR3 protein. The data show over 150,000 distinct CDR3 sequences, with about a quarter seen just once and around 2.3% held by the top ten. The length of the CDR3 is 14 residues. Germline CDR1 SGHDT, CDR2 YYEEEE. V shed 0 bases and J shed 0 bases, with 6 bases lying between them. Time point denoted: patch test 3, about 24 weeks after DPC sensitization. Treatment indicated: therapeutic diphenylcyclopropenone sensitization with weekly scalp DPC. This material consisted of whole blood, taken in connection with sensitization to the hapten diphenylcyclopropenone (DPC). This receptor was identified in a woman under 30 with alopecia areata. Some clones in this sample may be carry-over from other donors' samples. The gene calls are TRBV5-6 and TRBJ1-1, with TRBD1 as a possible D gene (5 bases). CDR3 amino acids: CASSLVGLNTEAFF. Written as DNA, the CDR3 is TGTGCCAGCAGCTTGGTGGGACTGAACACTGAAGCTTTCTTT.